A selection of T cell receptor beta chains follows, all from one sample in a study of T cells in Graves' hyperthyroidism and ophthalmopathy. MiXCR, applied by TCRdb to the multiplex PCR reads, yields one record per CDR3 protein. The sample yields hundreds of thousands of distinct CDR3 sequences, roughly 15% seen once. Material: blood. Receptors originate from a middle-aged woman with Graves' ophthalmopathy. CDR3s include the opening cysteine and the closing phenylalanine or tryptophan. D genes are given only for firm matches. Some rows mark clone size as missing; the rest say once, few, many or name a class of expanded clone.

clone_size d_call j_call v_call cdr3_aa cdr3_nt
- - TRBJ2-5 TRBV6-5 CASSYSGGAGQETQYF TGTGCCAGCAGTTATTCGGGGGGCGCGGGTCAAGAGACCCAGTACTTC
many - TRBJ1-1 TRBV4-1 CASSYSLQGVHTEAFF TGCGCCAGCAGCTACAGTCTGCAGGGAGTGCACACTGAAGCTTTCTTT
- TRBD2 TRBJ2-5 TRBV12-3/TRBV12-4 CASSLGGVAGGYQETQYF TGTGCCAGCAGTTTAGGGGGTGTTGCGGGGGGCTACCAAGAGACCCAGTACTTC
many TRBD1 TRBJ1-2 TRBV6-1 CASSRDRDYGYTF TGTGCCAGCAGTCGGGACAGGGACTATGGCTACACCTTC
many - TRBJ1-1 TRBV12-3/TRBV12-4 CASSLEWGFNTEAFF TGTGCCAGCAGTTTGGAGTGGGGATTCAACACTGAAGCTTTCTTT
- - TRBJ2-7 TRBV29-1 CSVGFTLSYEQYF TGCAGCGTTGGTTTCACTCTTTCCTACGAGCAGTACTTC
- - TRBJ1-2 TRBV30 CAWITSTRGRDGYTF TGTGCCTGGATCACCTCTACACGAGGCAGGGATGGCTACACCTTC
- TRBD2 TRBJ2-7 TRBV7-2 CASSYLLAGAYEQYF TGTGCCAGCTCGTACCTACTAGCGGGAGCCTACGAGCAGTACTTC
many - TRBJ1-5 TRBV20-1 CSARSDPNQPQHF TGCAGTGCTAGGTCGGACCCCAATCAGCCCCAGCATTTT
many TRBD1 TRBJ2-5 TRBV28 CASSLTGQVLQTQYF TGTGCCAGCAGTTTAACCGGACAGGTACTTCAGACCCAGTACTTC
many TRBD2 TRBJ2-5 TRBV19 CASSIGGGEGKETQYF TGTGCCAGTAGTATAGGGGGGGGAGAGGGGAAGGAGACCCAGTACTTC
once - TRBJ1-2 TRBV2 CASPSDVYGYTF TGTGCCAGCCCCTCGGACGTCTATGGCTACACCTTC
many - TRBJ2-5 TRBV7-8 CASREGTNQETQYF TGTGCCAGCAGAGAGGGGACAAACCAAGAGACCCAGTACTTC
many TRBD2 TRBJ2-7 TRBV10-3 CAISLLAGVFVEQYF TGTGCCATCAGTTTACTAGCGGGAGTTTTTGTCGAGCAGTACTTC
many - TRBJ2-2 TRBV7-6 CASSPNPGTGELFF TGTGCCAGCAGCCCAAACCCAGGGACCGGGGAGCTGTTTTTT
many - TRBJ2-5 TRBV4-1 CASSPRSVGEWFQETQYF TGCGCCAGCAGCCCGAGATCGGTCGGAGAGTGGTTCCAAGAGACCCAGTACTTC
- TRBD1 TRBJ1-5 TRBV6-1 CASNEQGAGQPQHF TGTGCCAGCAATGAGCAGGGGGCCGGCCAGCCCCAGCATTTT
few - TRBJ2-7 TRBV5-6 CASSLRGNRVEQYF TGTGCCAGCAGCTTGAGGGGAAACAGGGTCGAGCAGTACTTC
- TRBD1 TRBJ1-1 TRBV12-3/TRBV12-4 CASSFAGGGYEAFF TGTGCCAGCAGTTTCGCAGGGGGCGGTTATGAAGCTTTCTTT
many TRBD2 TRBJ2-7 TRBV5-1 CASSLTGTSGYEQYF TGTGCCAGCAGCCTAACCGGGACTAGCGGGTACGAGCAGTACTTC
many - TRBJ2-5 TRBV20-1 CSARDWSGATETQYF TGCAGTGCTAGAGATTGGTCGGGAGCGACAGAGACCCAGTACTTC
- - TRBJ2-4 TRBV25-1 CASSRGGGGKNIQYF TGTGCCAGCAGTCGTGGGGGTGGCGGCAAAAACATTCAGTACTTC
few TRBD2 TRBJ2-3 TRBV7-6 CASSLERGPTDTQYF TGTGCCAGCAGCTTAGAGCGGGGCCCGACAGATACGCAGTATTTT
many TRBD1 TRBJ2-2 TRBV15 CATRRDRSTGELFF TGTGCCACCAGGCGGGACAGGAGTACCGGGGAGCTGTTTTTT
many - TRBJ2-7 TRBV11-3 CASSFGLSTYEQYF TGTGCCAGCAGCTTCGGGCTATCGACCTACGAGCAGTACTTC
- - TRBJ1-2 TRBV5-1 CASRPPNQPYPGYTF TGCGCCAGCCGACCCCCGAACCAGCCCTACCCGGGCTACACCTTC
- - TRBJ2-7 TRBV7-2 CASSPQDVLLGEQYF TGTGCCAGCAGCCCTCAGGACGTATTGTTGGGCGAGCAGTACTTC
many - TRBJ1-2 TRBV28 CASSSSSRTEHYGYTF TGTGCCAGCAGTTCTTCTAGCCGGACGGAGCACTATGGCTACACCTTC
- - TRBJ1-5 TRBV7-2 CASTQTGGDQPQHF TGTGCCAGCACCCAAACTGGGGGGGATCAGCCCCAGCATTTT
- TRBD1 TRBJ2-7 TRBV20-1 CSASDRGPYEQYF TGCAGTGCTAGCGACAGGGGGCCCTACGAGCAGTACTTC
- - TRBJ1-5 TRBV3-1 CASSQGPSPAENQPQHF TGTGCCAGCAGCCAGGGACCGTCGCCAGCCGAAAATCAGCCCCAGCATTTT
many - TRBJ2-7 TRBV12-3/TRBV12-4 CASSLSGKSYEQYF TGTGCCAGCAGTCTCTCGGGGAAAAGCTACGAGCAGTACTTC
many - TRBJ1-5 TRBV29-1 CSVGNSNQPQHF TGCAGCGTCGGGAATAGCAATCAGCCCCAGCATTTT
- TRBD2 TRBJ2-2 TRBV7-1 CASSSETRLAGVGTGELFF TGTGCCAGCAGCTCAGAGACCCGACTAGCGGGAGTTGGAACCGGGGAGCTGTTTTTT
many - TRBJ2-2 TRBV12-3/TRBV12-4 CASSPVVGELFF TGTGCCAGCAGTCCCGTTGTCGGGGAGCTGTTTTTT
few - TRBJ2-2 TRBV5-6 CASSLEIGLNTGELFF TGTGCCAGCAGCTTGGAGATAGGGTTGAACACCGGGGAGCTGTTTTTT
many TRBD2 TRBJ2-7 TRBV9 CASSVGGTSGYYEQYF TGTGCCAGCAGCGTAGGAGGGACTAGCGGATATTACGAGCAGTACTTC
- - TRBJ1-3 TRBV20-1 CSARDRQASGNTIYF TGCAGTGCTAGAGATAGACAAGCCTCTGGAAACACCATATATTTT
many TRBD1 TRBJ2-2 TRBV11-2 CASSSGWDRASGELFF TGTGCCAGCAGCTCCGGGTGGGACAGGGCATCCGGGGAGCTGTTTTTT
many - TRBJ2-5 TRBV7-9 CASSLQTWRETQYF TGTGCCAGCAGCCTCCAGACATGGCGAGAGACCCAGTACTTC
many TRBD2 TRBJ2-7 TRBV7-3 CASSFGGGLDHEQYF TGTGCCAGCAGCTTCGGCGGGGGTCTGGACCACGAGCAGTACTTC
many - TRBJ1-1 TRBV7-2 CASSLVAGGEEAFF TGTGCCAGCAGCTTAGTTGCGGGGGGGGAAGAAGCTTTCTTT
many TRBD1 TRBJ1-2 TRBV6-5 CASSYFGSQGVRGYTF TGTGCCAGCAGTTATTTTGGGTCACAGGGGGTTCGAGGCTACACCTTC
- - TRBJ1-1 TRBV7-2 CASSLDTATEAFF TGTGCCAGCAGCTTGGACACAGCCACTGAAGCTTTCTTT
many - TRBJ1-2 TRBV19 CASSPWVQRAYGYTF TGTGCCAGTAGTCCGTGGGTGCAGAGGGCCTATGGCTACACCTTC